Many counts were recorded for the clone carrying this TCR beta chain. These data are taken from a study of CD8 T cells in ankylosing spondylitis. From germline, CDR1 is DFQATT and CDR2 SNEGSKA (reference sequence). This CDR3 contains 14 residues. After removal of 4 bases from V and 7 bases from J, the junction contained 10 bases not matched to a gene. MiXCR was run by TCRdb on the 5' RACE reads, yielding one entry per CDR3 protein. The sample lists hundreds of thousands of distinct CDR3 sequences, roughly 8.6% occurring once. Sequencing was performed on blood, either unsorted or a sorted T cell fraction (not recorded which). The chain couples TRBV20-1 to TRBJ1-5; 7 nucleotides match TRBD1. The sequence came from a male donor with ankylosing spondylitis or in good health (not recorded which). The CDR3 nucleotides are TGCAGTGCTAACCGCGACAGGGTTGGGCAGCCCCAGCATTTT. This encodes CSANRDRVGQPQHF.